The rows below give T cell receptor beta chains drawn from one sample of a study of cytomegalovirus exposure and HLA in healthy donors. The table came from immunoSEQ multiplex PCR; TCRdb's copy has only in-frame clones and leaves some out. The table lists some 170,000 clones, 70% to 90% of them singletons, with 5.7% in the top ten. The sample was PBMCs. The receptors shown here come from a woman younger than 45 in good health and CMV-seronegative. CDR3s include the opening cysteine and the closing phenylalanine or tryptophan. The D gene is left open where the match is weak. Rows give clone size only sometimes, using once, few, many, or a class for an expanded clone.

V	J	D	size	DNA	CDR3
TRBV27	TRBJ2-3	NA	NA	TGTGCCAGCTCTACCCCAGATACGCAGTATTTT	CASSTPDTQYF
TRBV11-2	TRBJ1-1	NA	NA	TGTGCCAGCAGCTTAGATTTTGGGACTGAAGCTTTCTTT	CASSLDFGTEAFF
TRBV9	TRBJ1-2	TRBD1	few	TGTGCCAGCAGCACAGGGGGCCCCTATGGCTACACCTTC	CASSTGGPYGYTF
TRBV5-1	TRBJ2-7	NA	NA	TGCGCCAGCAGCTTTAGCCCGGCCTACGAGCAGTACTTC	CASSFSPAYEQYF
TRBV11-3	TRBJ2-1	NA	NA	TGTGCCAGCAGCTGGCGGGGTGTAGCCAATGAGCAGTTCTTC	CASSWRGVANEQFF
TRBV28	TRBJ2-1	TRBD2	NA	TGTGCCAGCAGGTCGACTAGCGGGAGGTACAATGAGCAGTTCTTC	CASRSTSGRYNEQFF
TRBV6-5	TRBJ1-2	NA	NA	TGTGCCAGCAGGGTTACGGGACAAATCTATGGCTACACCTTC	CASRVTGQIYGYTF
TRBV10-3	TRBJ2-7	NA	NA	TGTGCCACCGGACAAGGTCTCTACGAGCAGTACTTC	CATGQGLYEQYF
TRBV5-1	TRBJ2-7	NA	NA	TGCGCCAGCAGCTTGGCTCCCCCTGCGGTGAGTGTAATCTACGAGCAGTACTTC	CASSLAPPAVSVIYEQYF
TRBV6-1	TRBJ1-6	NA	NA	TGTGCCAGCAGTGGAGAACCGGATTTACCCCTCCACTTT	CASSGEPDLPLHF
TRBV4-1	TRBJ1-2	NA	NA	TGCGCCAGCAGCCAAGATGGTGGGGGCAACTATGGCTACACCTTC	CASSQDGGGNYGYTF
TRBV4-1	TRBJ2-1	NA	NA	TGCGCCAGCAGCCAGTCCGTGAGGGCCCTCAATGAGCAGTTCTTC	CASSQSVRALNEQFF
TRBV6-1	TRBJ2-7	TRBD1	NA	TGTGCCAGCACAGGGGGCATCTACGAGCAGTACTTC	CASTGGIYEQYF
TRBV29-1	TRBJ2-5	TRBD2	NA	TGCAGCGTTGACCCGGGACTAGCGAGGCTTAGAGAAGAGACCCAGTACTTC	CSVDPGLARLREETQYF
TRBV28	TRBJ1-1	TRBD1	NA	TGTGCCAGCAGCCTAACAGGGGTAGCTTTCTTT	CASSLTGVAFF
TRBV6-5	TRBJ2-1	NA	NA	TGTGCCAGCAGTTTTGCGGAGTACAATGAGCAGTTCTTC	CASSFAEYNEQFF
TRBV6-5	TRBJ2-5	NA	NA	TGTGCCAGCAGTTACTCTGGGGGGGAGACCCAGTACTTC	CASSYSGGETQYF
TRBV18	TRBJ1-1	NA	NA	TGTGCCAGCTCACCACCAATTAAAGACGGGGCCGAAGAAGCTTTCTTT	CASSPPIKDGAEEAFF
TRBV5-6	TRBJ1-6	NA	NA	TGTGCCAGCAGCTTCTCTGGTTATCCCCTCCACTTT	CASSFSGYPLHF
TRBV2	TRBJ1-2	NA	NA	TGTGCCAGCAGGGGGGAATTGGGTGGCTACACCTTC	CASRGELGGYTF
TRBV6-4	TRBJ1-6	NA	few	TGTGCCAGCAGTGACTCGGACCATTCACCCCTCCACTTT	CASSDSDHSPLHF
TRBV28	TRBJ1-1	TRBD1	NA	TGTGCCAGCAGTTTATCGGGCAGGGGGCCCACTGAAGCTTTCTTT	CASSLSGRGPTEAFF
TRBV5-1	TRBJ1-2	NA	NA	TGCGCCAGCAGCTTGGTTCGGGGAGGGGCGCTCTATGGCTACACCTTC	CASSLVRGGALYGYTF
TRBV7-6	TRBJ2-2	TRBD1	once	TGTGCCAGCAGCTTATTTTGGGACAGGGGGCGAGGGGAGCTGTTTTTT	CASSLFWDRGRGELFF
TRBV6-6	TRBJ2-3	TRBD1	NA	TGTGCCAGCAGTTACGGACAGGGCACAGATACGCAGTATTTT	CASSYGQGTDTQYF
TRBV5-4	TRBJ2-7	TRBD2	NA	TGTGCCAGCAGCTTAGGACTAGCGGGGGCCGTCCTTCTGTACGAGCAGTACTTC	CASSLGLAGAVLLYEQYF
TRBV29-1	TRBJ2-3	TRBD2	few	TGCAGCGTCGGTAGCGGGGGCACAGATACGCAGTATTTT	CSVGSGGTDTQYF
TRBV6-4	TRBJ2-3	TRBD1	medium-sized	TGTGCCAGCAGTGACTCGGGACAGGGGGCAGATACGCAGTATTTT	CASSDSGQGADTQYF
TRBV9	TRBJ2-5	NA	NA	TGTGCCAGCAGCGCCTTCTTGGGGGAGACCCAGTACTTC	CASSAFLGETQYF
TRBV4-3	TRBJ2-3	TRBD1	NA	TGCGCCAGCAGCCAGCAGGACAGGGGTTTGGAGACAGATACGCAGTATTTT	CASSQQDRGLETDTQYF
TRBV6-5	TRBJ1-4	TRBD1	NA	TGTGCCAGCAGTTGGCAGGGGGCTGGGAAGGAAAAACTGTTTTTT	CASSWQGAGKEKLFF
TRBV19	TRBJ1-1	NA	once	TGTGCCAGTAGCCCCCTGGGGACGGCTACGCCGAACACTGAAGCTTTCTTT	CASSPLGTATPNTEAFF
TRBV7-8	TRBJ1-4	NA	NA	TGTGCCAGCAGCCCTAGTGAGGGTAATGAAAAACTGTTTTTT	CASSPSEGNEKLFF
TRBV6-5	TRBJ1-5	TRBD1	NA	TGTGCCAGCAGACCGTGGGACAGAGGTCAGCCCCAGCATTTT	CASRPWDRGQPQHF
TRBV2	TRBJ2-4	TRBD1	NA	TGTGCCAGCGGGACAGGGGTTACCATTCAGTACTTC	CASGTGVTIQYF
TRBV7-2	TRBJ1-5	NA	NA	TGTGCCAGCAGCCCCAGACAGGATCATCAGCCCCAGCATTTT	CASSPRQDHQPQHF
TRBV15	TRBJ1-5	NA	NA	TGTGCCACCAGCAGAGCCCCCGGTAATCAGCCCCAGCATTTT	CATSRAPGNQPQHF
TRBV7-9	TRBJ2-2	NA	NA	TGTGCCAGCAGCTTAGTGGACAGAGCCAAGAACACCGGGGAGCTGTTTTTT	CASSLVDRAKNTGELFF
TRBV25-1	TRBJ2-3	TRBD1	NA	TGTGCCAGCAGTGAAAGCAGGGGGACAGATACGCAGTATTTT	CASSESRGTDTQYF
TRBV7-6	TRBJ1-2	TRBD1	few	TGTGCCAGCAGCTTATACCCTGACAGGGGGAACTATGGCTACACCTTC	CASSLYPDRGNYGYTF
TRBV27	TRBJ1-1	NA	NA	TGTGCCAGCAGTTTATCCAGGGGCACTGAAGCTTTCTTT	CASSLSRGTEAFF
TRBV11-2	TRBJ2-3	TRBD2	NA	TGTGCCAGCAGCCCTCGAAGCGGGGGGGCACCAGATACGCAGTATTTT	CASSPRSGGAPDTQYF
TRBV6-4	TRBJ2-5	TRBD2	NA	TGTGCCAGCAGTGAGCGGGGGGGCCAAGAGACCCAGTACTTC	CASSERGGQETQYF
TRBV6-1	TRBJ2-7	TRBD1	NA	TGTGCCAGCAGTGAACTGAGGACAGGGGCCTACGAGCAGTACTTC	CASSELRTGAYEQYF
TRBV27	TRBJ2-1	TRBD2	NA	TGTGCCAGCAGTCCCCCCCTCGAGGCGGGAGACCCAATAGGCAATGAGCAGTTCTTC	CASSPPLEAGDPIGNEQFF
TRBV6-5	TRBJ2-5	NA	NA	TGTGCCAGCAGTTCAGGGGCGCGGGAGACCCAGTACTTC	CASSSGARETQYF
TRBV6-6	TRBJ2-3	NA	NA	TGTGCCAGCAGTTACCCCGAAGGCACAGATACGCAGTATTTT	CASSYPEGTDTQYF
TRBV30	TRBJ2-3	TRBD1	NA	TGTGCCCACCGGGACAGCCCAGAAGGTACGCAGTATTTT	CAHRDSPEGTQYF
TRBV5-1	TRBJ2-3	NA	NA	TGCGCCAGCAGCTTGGTATCGGATACGCAGTATTTT	CASSLVSDTQYF
TRBV7-6	TRBJ1-5	NA	NA	TGTGCCAGCAGCTTAAATCAGGGGAACAATCAGCCCCAGCATTTT	CASSLNQGNNQPQHF
TRBV9	TRBJ1-3	NA	NA	TGTGCCAGCAGCGTCTATTGGACAGTTGGAAACACCATATATTTT	CASSVYWTVGNTIYF
TRBV5-4	TRBJ1-4	NA	NA	TGTGCCAGCAGCTTAGAGAGGGAAAAACTGTTTTTT	CASSLEREKLFF
TRBV9	TRBJ1-5	TRBD1	once	TGTGCCAGCAGCGTCCCATCCCGAAGGGGGCAGGATCAGCCCCAGCATTTT	CASSVPSRRGQDQPQHF
TRBV27	TRBJ2-2	NA	NA	TGTGCCAGCAGTTTTGCAGCCCCGTACACCGGGGAGCTGTTTTTT	CASSFAAPYTGELFF
TRBV6-5	TRBJ2-7	NA	NA	TGTGCCAGCAGTTACGGTCAACCCGGCGTGGGCTACGAGCAGTACTTC	CASSYGQPGVGYEQYF
TRBV7-2	TRBJ2-7	NA	few	TGTGCCAGCAGCTTAGAGGGGCATGCCTACGAGCAGTACTTC	CASSLEGHAYEQYF
TRBV14	TRBJ2-7	TRBD2	NA	TGTGCCAGCAGCCTTAGCGGGAGTAGGGCCTACGAGCAGTACTTC	CASSLSGSRAYEQYF
TRBV28	TRBJ2-7	NA	NA	TGTGCCAGCAGTTTAAGGTGGGGGTACGAGCAGTACTTC	CASSLRWGYEQYF
TRBV11-2	TRBJ2-7	NA	NA	TGTGCCAGCAGCTTCTCCGGGACTTCCAACGAGCAGTACTTC	CASSFSGTSNEQYF